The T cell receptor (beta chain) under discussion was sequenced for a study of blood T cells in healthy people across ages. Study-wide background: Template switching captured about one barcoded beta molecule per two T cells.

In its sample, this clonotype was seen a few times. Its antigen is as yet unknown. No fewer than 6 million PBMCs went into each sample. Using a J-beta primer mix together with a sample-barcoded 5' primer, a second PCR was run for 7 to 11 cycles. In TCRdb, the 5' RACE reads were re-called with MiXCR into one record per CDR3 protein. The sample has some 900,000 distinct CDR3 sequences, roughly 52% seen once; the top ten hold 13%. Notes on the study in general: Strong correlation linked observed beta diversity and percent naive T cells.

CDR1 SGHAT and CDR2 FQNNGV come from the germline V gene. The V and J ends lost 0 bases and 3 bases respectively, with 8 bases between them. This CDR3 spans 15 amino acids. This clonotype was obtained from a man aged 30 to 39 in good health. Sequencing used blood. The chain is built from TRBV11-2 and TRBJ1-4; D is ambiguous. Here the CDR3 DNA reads TGTGCCAGCAGCTTAGAGCAGATGCCTAATGAAAAACTGTTTTTT. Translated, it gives CASSLEQMPNEKLFF.